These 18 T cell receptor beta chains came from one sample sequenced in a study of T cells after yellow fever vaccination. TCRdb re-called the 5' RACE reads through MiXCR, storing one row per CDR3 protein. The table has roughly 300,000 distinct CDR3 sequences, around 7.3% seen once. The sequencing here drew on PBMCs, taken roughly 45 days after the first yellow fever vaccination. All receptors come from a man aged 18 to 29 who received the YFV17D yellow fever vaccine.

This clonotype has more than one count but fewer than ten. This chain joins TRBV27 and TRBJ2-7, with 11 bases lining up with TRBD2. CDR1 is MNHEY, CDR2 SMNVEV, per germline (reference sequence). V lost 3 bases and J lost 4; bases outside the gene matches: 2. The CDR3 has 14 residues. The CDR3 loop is CASSFASGGYEQYV. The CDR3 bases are TGTGCCAGCAGTTTTGCTAGCGGGGGGTACGAGCAGTACGTC.

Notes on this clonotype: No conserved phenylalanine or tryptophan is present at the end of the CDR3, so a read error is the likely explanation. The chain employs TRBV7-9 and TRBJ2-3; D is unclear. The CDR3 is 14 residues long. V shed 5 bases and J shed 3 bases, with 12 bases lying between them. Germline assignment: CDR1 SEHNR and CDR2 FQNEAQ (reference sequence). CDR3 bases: TGTGCCAGCAGCGCCCAAGGTTATACAGATACGCAGTATTCT. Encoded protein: CASSAQGYTDTQYS.

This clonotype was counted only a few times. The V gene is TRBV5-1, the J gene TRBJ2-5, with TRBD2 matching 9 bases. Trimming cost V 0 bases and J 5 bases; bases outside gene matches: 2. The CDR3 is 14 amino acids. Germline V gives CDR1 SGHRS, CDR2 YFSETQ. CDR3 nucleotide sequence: TGCGCCAGCAGCTTGGCTACTAGCGGGGAGACCCAGTACTTC. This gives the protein CASSLATSGETQYF.

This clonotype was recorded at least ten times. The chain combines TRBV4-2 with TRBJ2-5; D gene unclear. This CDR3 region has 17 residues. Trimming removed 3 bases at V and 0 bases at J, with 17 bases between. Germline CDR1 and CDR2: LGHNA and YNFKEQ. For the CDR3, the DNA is TGTGCCAGCAGCCAGGGCTTGTCAGCCCTCAACCAAGAGACCCAGTACTTC. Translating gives CASSQGLSALNQETQYF.

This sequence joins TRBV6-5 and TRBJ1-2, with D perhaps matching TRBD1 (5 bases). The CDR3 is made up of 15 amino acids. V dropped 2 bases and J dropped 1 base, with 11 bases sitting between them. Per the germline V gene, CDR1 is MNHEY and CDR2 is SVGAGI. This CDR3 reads CASSYGAVYNYGYTF. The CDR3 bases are TGTGCCAGCAGTTACGGGGCAGTGTATAACTATGGCTACACCTTC.

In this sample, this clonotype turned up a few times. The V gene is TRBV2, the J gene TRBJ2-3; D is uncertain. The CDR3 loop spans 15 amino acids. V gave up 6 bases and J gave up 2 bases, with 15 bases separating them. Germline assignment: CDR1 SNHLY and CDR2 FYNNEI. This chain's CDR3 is CASRLSFRATDTQYF. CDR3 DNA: TGTGCCAGCAGATTGAGTTTTAGGGCCACAGATACGCAGTATTTT.

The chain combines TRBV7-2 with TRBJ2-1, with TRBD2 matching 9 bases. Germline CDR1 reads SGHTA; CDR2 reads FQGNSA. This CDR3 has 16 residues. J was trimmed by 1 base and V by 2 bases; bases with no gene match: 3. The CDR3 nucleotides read TGTGCCAGCAGCTTACAAGCGGGGGGATCCTACAATGAGCAGTTCTTC. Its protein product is CASSLQAGGSYNEQFF.

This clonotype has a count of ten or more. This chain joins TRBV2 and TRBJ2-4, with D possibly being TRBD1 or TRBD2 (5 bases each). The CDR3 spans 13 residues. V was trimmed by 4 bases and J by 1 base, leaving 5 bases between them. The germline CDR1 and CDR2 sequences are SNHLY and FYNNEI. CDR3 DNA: TGTGCCAGCAGTGGGGGGGCCAAAAACATTCAGTACTTC. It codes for CASSGGAKNIQYF.

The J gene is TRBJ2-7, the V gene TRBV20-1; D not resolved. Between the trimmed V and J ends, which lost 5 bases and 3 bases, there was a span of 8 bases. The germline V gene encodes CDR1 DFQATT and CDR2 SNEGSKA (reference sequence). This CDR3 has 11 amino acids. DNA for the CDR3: TGCAGTGCTCACTCAAACTACGAGCAGTACTTC. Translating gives CSAHSNYEQYF.

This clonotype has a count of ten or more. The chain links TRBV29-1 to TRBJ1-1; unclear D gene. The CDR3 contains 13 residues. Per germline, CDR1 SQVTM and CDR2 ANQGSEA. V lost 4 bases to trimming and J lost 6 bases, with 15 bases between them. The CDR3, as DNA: TGCAGCGTTGGGCACAGACCCCTGGCTGAAGCTTTCTTT. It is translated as CSVGHRPLAEAFF. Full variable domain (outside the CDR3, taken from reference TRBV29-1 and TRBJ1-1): SAVISQKPSRDICQRGTSLTIQCQVDSQVTMMFWYRQQPGQSLTLIATANQGSEATYESGFVIDKFPISRPNLTFSTLTVSNMSPEDSSIYLCSVGHRPLAEAFFGQGTRLTVV.

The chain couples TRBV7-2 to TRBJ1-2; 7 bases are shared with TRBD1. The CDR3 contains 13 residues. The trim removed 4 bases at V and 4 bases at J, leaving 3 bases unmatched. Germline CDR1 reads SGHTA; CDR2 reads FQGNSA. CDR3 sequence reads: CASSWDSLYGYTF. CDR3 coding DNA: TGTGCCAGCAGCTGGGACAGCCTCTATGGCTACACCTTC.

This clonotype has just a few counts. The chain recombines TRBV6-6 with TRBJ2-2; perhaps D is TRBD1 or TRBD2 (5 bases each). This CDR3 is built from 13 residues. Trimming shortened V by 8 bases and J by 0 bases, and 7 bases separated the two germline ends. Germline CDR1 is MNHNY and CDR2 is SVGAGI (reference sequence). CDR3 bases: TGTGCCAGCGGGGGACCGAACACCGGGGAGCTGTTTTTT. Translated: CASGGPNTGELFF.

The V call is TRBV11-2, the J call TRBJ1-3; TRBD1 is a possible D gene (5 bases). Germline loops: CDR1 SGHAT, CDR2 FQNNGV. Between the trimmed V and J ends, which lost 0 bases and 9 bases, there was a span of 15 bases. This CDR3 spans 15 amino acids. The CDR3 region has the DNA TGTGCCAGCAGCTTAGAGAGACCTCCTGGGGGCACCATATATTTT. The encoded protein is CASSLERPPGGTIYF.

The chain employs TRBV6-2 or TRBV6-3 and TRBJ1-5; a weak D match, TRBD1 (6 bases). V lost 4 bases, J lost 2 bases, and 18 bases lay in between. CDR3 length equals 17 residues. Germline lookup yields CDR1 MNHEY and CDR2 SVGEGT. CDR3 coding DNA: TGTGCCAGCAGTTTCCCCCCAGGGGCCGGAGGCAATCAGCCCCAGCATTTT. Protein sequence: CASSFPPGAGGNQPQHF.

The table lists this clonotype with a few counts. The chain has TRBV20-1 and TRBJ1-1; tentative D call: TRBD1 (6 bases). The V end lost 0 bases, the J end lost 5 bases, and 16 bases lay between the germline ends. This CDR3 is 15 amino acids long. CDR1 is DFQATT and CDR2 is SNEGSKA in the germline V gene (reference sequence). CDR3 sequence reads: CSAREVGQWGTEAFF. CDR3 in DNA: TGCAGTGCTAGAGAAGTCGGACAGTGGGGGACTGAAGCTTTCTTT.

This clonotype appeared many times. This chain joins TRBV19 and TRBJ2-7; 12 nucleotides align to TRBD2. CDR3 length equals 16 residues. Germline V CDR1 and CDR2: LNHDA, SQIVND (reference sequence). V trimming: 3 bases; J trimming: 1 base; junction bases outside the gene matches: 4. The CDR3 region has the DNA TGTGCCAGTAGTATGACTAGCGGGGGACCATCCTACGAGCAGTACTTC. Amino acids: CASSMTSGGPSYEQYF.

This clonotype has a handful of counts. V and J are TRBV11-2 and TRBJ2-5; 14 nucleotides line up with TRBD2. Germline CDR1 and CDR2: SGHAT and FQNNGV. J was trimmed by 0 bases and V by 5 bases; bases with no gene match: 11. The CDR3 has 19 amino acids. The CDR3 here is CASSPGVGLAGVYQETQYF. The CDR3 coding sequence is TGTGCCAGCAGCCCCGGGGTGGGACTAGCGGGGGTTTACCAAGAGACCCAGTACTTC.

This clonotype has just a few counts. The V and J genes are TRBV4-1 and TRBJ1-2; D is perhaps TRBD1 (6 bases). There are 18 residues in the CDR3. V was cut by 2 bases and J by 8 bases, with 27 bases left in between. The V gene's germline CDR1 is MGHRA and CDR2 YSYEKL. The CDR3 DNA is TGCGCCAGCAGCCAACTTGGGAGCGGGGGGTGGGCAGGGGAAGGCTACACCTTC. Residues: CASSQLGSGGWAGEGYTF.